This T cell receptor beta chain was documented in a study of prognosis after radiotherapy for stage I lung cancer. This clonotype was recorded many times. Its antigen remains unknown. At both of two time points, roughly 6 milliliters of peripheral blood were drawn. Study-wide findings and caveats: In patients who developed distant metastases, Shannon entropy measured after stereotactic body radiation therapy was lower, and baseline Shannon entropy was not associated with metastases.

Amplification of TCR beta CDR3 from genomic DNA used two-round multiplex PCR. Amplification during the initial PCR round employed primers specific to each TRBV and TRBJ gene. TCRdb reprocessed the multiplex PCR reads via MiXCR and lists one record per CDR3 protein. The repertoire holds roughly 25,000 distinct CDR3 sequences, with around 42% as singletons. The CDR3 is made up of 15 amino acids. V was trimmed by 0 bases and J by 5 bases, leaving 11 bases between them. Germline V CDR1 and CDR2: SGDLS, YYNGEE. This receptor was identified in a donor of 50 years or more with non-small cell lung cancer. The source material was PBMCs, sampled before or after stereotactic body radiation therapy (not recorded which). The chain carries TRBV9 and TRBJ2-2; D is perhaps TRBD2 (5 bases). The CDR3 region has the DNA TGTGCCAGCAGCGTAGCCGGAACGGGGACCGGGGAGCTGTTTTTT. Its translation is CASSVAGTGTGELFF.